The source of this T cell receptor beta chain is a study of metastatic and nonmetastatic thyroid tumors. No patient received treatment before thyroid surgery. To note about this clone: At one boundary the junction diverges from the germline segment, which might be a read error.

TCRdb re-called the PCR reads with MiXCR. The sample has about 27,000 clones, 16% seen once. Material for sequencing was blood. The receptor was derived from a male donor with papillary thyroid cancer or a benign thyroid nodule (not recorded which). Some clones in this sample may be carry-over from other donors' samples.

The DNA for the CDR3 is TGTGCCAGCAGCTTAGTGACTAGCTCCTACAATGAGCATTTCTTC. It specifies CASSLVTSSYNEHFF. The gene calls are TRBV7-3 and TRBJ2-1; 7 bases line up with TRBD2. Germline assignment: CDR1 SGHTA and CDR2 FQGTGA. There are 15 residues in the CDR3.